This T cell receptor (beta chain) was documented in a study of T cells in Graves' hyperthyroidism and ophthalmopathy. Study-level background: Peripheral blood was taken when the disease was first diagnosed, before any treatment began.

For the diagnoses, clinical symptoms, serum thyroxine and TRAb, thyroid ultrasound and orbital computed tomography were used. Amplification targeted TCR beta CDR3 regions from RNA transcripts. The study used the HTBI primer set for a first-round RT-PCR of the TCR CDR3. Each CDR3 protein is one row after TCRdb ran MiXCR on the multiplex PCR reads. Here the sample spans 400,000 to 600,000 distinct CDR3 sequences, about 16% being singletons. General study findings and limits: Prediction of ophthalmopathy progression came a median roughly 6.4 months pre-onset. Blood also showed most of the thyroid clonotypes that were expanded above 0.001.

There are many counts of this clonotype. The antigen remains unidentified. The germline gives CDR1 LGHDT, CDR2 YNNKEL (reference sequence). The V gene end was trimmed by 3 bases and the J gene end by 6 bases; junction bases not matched to a gene: 10. This CDR3 region has 16 residues. The chain has TRBV3-1 and TRBJ1-5; 8 bases are shared with TRBD1. This receptor was obtained from a woman younger than 45 with Graves' ophthalmopathy. Sequencing used blood. The CDR3 bases are TGTGCCAGCAGCCATTCGGGTCCAGGGGGCACTCAGCCCCAGCATTTT. As protein: CASSHSGPGGTQPQHF.